The rows below give T cell receptor beta chains drawn from one sample of a study of T cell repertoires in cytomegalovirus infection. For these receptors, no antigen is known. TCRdb itself ran the reads through MiXCR, one entry per CDR3 protein. The sample lists some 6,100 distinct CDR3 sequences; around 59% were seen once. The sequenced sample consisted of PBMCs, sequenced either directly or after in vitro stimulation (not recorded which). The receptors shown here come from a human donor in good health (CMV status not recorded). Some clones in this sample may be carry-over from other donors' samples. The CDR3 runs from the conserved cysteine through the conserved F or W. Each record gives: J gene, D gene, V gene, clone size, CDR3 protein, CDR3 DNA. The D gene is left open where the match is weak. A clone size is listed for some rows: how often the clone was seen (once, few, many), or a class if it is expanded.

TRBJ2-7,NA,TRBV14,many,CASSQGRSYEQYF,TGTGCCAGCAGCCAAGGGAGGTCTTACGAGCAGTACTTC
TRBJ2-1,NA,TRBV14,many,CASSQEWGDNEQFF,TGTGCCAGCAGCCAAGAGTGGGGGGACAATGAGCAGTTCTTC
TRBJ2-2,NA,TRBV28,NA,CASPPTGSNTGELFF,TGTGCCAGCCCCCCAACAGGATCGAACACCGGGGAGCTGTTTTTT
TRBJ2-1,NA,TRBV7-3,few,CASSSLAGDSYNEQFF,TGTGCCAGCAGCTCCCTGGCAGGGGATTCTTACAATGAGCAGTTCTTC
TRBJ2-5,TRBD2,TRBV10-3,once,CAISDGTKQETQYF,TGTGCCATCAGTGACGGGACTAAACAAGAGACCCAGTACTTC
TRBJ2-7,NA,TRBV7-8,NA,CARRWDTPCVEQYF,TGTGCCAGAAGATGGGACACCCCTTGCGTCGAACAGTACTTC
TRBJ1-2,NA,TRBV11-3,few,CARGDDYGYTF,TGTGCCAGGGGGGATGACTATGGCTACACCTTC
TRBJ1-5,TRBD1,TRBV6-5,NA,CARSMGQKNPPKHF,TGTGCCAGAAGCATGGGACAGAAGAATCCGCCCAAGCATTTT
TRBJ2-4,NA,TRBV12-3/TRBV12-4,NA,CASSPSSRVDIQYF,TGTGCCAGCAGTCCCTCCAGCAGGGTGGACATTCAGTACTTC
TRBJ2-4,NA,TRBV27,NA,CASSLNAAKNIQYF,TGTGCCAGCAGTTTAAACGCGGCCAAAAACATTCAGTACTTC
TRBJ2-4,NA,TRBV2,once,CASSERKWLAKNIQYF,TGTGCCAGCAGTGAACGGAAGTGGTTAGCCAAAAACATTCAGTACTTC
TRBJ1-2,NA,TRBV6-2/TRBV6-3,medium-sized,CASSYPRNGYTF,TGTGCCAGCAGTTACCCCCGGAATGGCTACACCTTC
TRBJ2-2,NA,TRBV4-2,many,CASSPLTGTNTGELFF,TGTGCCAGCAGCCCACTGACAGGAACGAACACCGGGGAGCTGTTTTTT
TRBJ1-5,TRBD1,TRBV6-8,NA,CASSVGQTDQPQHF,TGTGCCAGCAGCGTGGGACAGACGGATCAGCCCCAGCATTTT
TRBJ2-7,NA,TRBV28,NA,CARTPTQLDYDQYF,TGTGCCCGAACTCCCACCCAACTAGACTACGATCAGTACTTC
TRBJ1-5,NA,TRBV27,few,CASSQGSGQPTHF,TGTGCCAGCAGCCAGGGCAGCGGGCAGCCCACTCATTTT
TRBJ1-5,NA,TRBV20-1,NA,CSASYVSGGSSNQPQHF,TGCAGTGCTAGTTACGTGTCGGGGGGTTCTAGCAATCAGCCCCAGCATTTT
TRBJ2-1,TRBD2,TRBV20-1,large,CSASGLSGRLYNEQFF,TGCAGTGCTAGTGGTCTTAGCGGGAGGCTCTACAATGAGCAGTTCTTC
TRBJ1-5,NA,TRBV28,NA,CASWPTLYSNHPQHF,TGTGCAAGCTGGCCGACACTCTATAGCAATCATCCCCAGCATTTT
TRBJ1-2,NA,TRBV27,few,CASSPGGKYYGGYTF,TGTGCCAGCAGCCCGGGAGGGAAGTACTATGGTGGCTACACCTTC
TRBJ1-2,TRBD1,TRBV10-3,NA,CAISERQGVYGYTF,TGTGCCATCAGTGAGCGACAGGGGGTCTATGGCTACACCTTC
TRBJ1-1,NA,TRBV6-2/TRBV6-3,NA,CARISPEPNTESFF,TGTGCCAGAATTTCCCCAGAACCGAACACTGAATCTTTCTTT
TRBJ2-7,NA,TRBV7-8,NA,CASSWNTPGYEKYF,TGTGCCAGCAGCTGGAACACCCCTGGTTACGAGAAGTACTTC
TRBJ1-1,NA,TRBV12-3/TRBV12-4,NA,CSSMLRVSKQGTEAFF,TGTTCCAGCATGCTCAGGGTTTCCAAACAGGGCACTGAAGCTTTCTTT
TRBJ2-1,TRBD2,TRBV7-6,many,CASSLSGTSLWDNEQFF,TGTGCCAGCAGCTTATCCGGGACTAGCTTGTGGGACAATGAGCAGTTCTTC
TRBJ2-1,NA,TRBV7-6,NA,CASSPDRVRGEQFF,TGTGCCAGCAGCCCCGACCGGGTCCGGGGAGAGCAGTTCTTC
TRBJ1-2,NA,TRBV12-3/TRBV12-4,NA,CASSLGREIIYGYTF,TGTGCCAGCAGTTTAGGCAGGGAAATTATCTATGGCTACACCTTC
TRBJ1-5,TRBD1,TRBV6-5,NA,CASSMGQKNQHQQF,TGTGCCAGCAGCATGGGACAGAAGAATCAGCACCAGCAGTTC
TRBJ1-5,NA,TRBV28,NA,CASSPTLDSSQPQHF,TGTGCCAGCAGTCCGACACTCGATAGCAGTCAGCCCCAGCATTTT
TRBJ2-3,TRBD2,TRBV7-3,NA,CASRRTSVADTQYF,TGTGCCAGCAGGCGGACTAGTGTCGCAGATACGCAGTATTTT
TRBJ2-7,NA,TRBV10-3,few,CAISEGRHEQYF,TGTGCCATCAGTGAAGGAAGACACGAGCAGTACTTC
TRBJ2-3,NA,TRBV7-2,NA,CASRNGTRGDTQYF,TGTGCCAGCAGAAACGGGACCCGTGGGGATACGCAGTATTTT
TRBJ1-1,TRBD1,TRBV7-2,few,CASSLEVRAGGKGAFF,TGTGCCAGCAGCTTAGAGGTTCGGGCAGGGGGGAAGGGAGCTTTCTTT
TRBJ2-3,NA,TRBV20-1,few,CSAFYRGTDTQYF,TGCAGTGCTTTCTACCGGGGGACAGATACGCAGTATTTT
TRBJ1-5,NA,TRBV28,many,CASSFPEPQHF,TGTGCCAGCAGTTTCCCGGAGCCCCAGCATTTT
TRBJ1-5,NA,TRBV7-2,few,CASSLGQGSGQPQHF,TGTGCCAGCAGCTTAGGCCAGGGATCCGGTCAGCCCCAGCATTTT
TRBJ2-7,NA,TRBV7-4,NA,CASSPGGCEQYF,TGTGCCAGCAGCCCCGGGGGCTGCGAGCAGTACTTC
TRBJ2-1,NA,TRBV7-3,NA,CAIQGNEQFF,TGTGCCATCCAGGGCAATGAGCAGTTCTTC
TRBJ2-1,NA,TRBV12-3/TRBV12-4,few,CASSSRGASSYNEQFF,TGTGCCAGCAGTTCCCGGGGGGCTAGCTCCTACAATGAGCAGTTCTTC
TRBJ2-7,TRBD2,TRBV7-6,NA,CASSLVASGYYEQYF,TGTGCCAGCAGCTTAGTGGCTAGCGGGTACTACGAGCAGTACTTC
TRBJ2-7,TRBD2,TRBV7-2,few,CASSIAGVAYDTYF,TGTGCCAGTAGTATAGCGGGAGTAGCCTACGATACGTACTTC